This TCR beta chain was retrieved from a study of cytomegalovirus exposure and HLA in healthy donors. Germline V gives CDR1 ENHRY, CDR2 SYGVKD. This CDR3 spans 16 amino acids. Trimming at V came to 3 bases and at J to 3 bases, leaving 10 bases not matched to a gene. PCR involved 60 Vbeta and 13 Jbeta primers. The table came from immunoSEQ multiplex PCR; TCRdb's copy has only in-frame clones and leaves some out. This sample yields under 200,000 clones, of which roughly 80% are seen a single time; 8% to 10% belongs to the top ten. The chain recombines TRBV10-3 with TRBJ2-5; 7 nucleotides agree with TRBD1. The sequenced sample was PBMCs. This TCR was sampled from a male donor in good health and CMV-seropositive. The CDR3 DNA sequence: TGTGCCATCAGTGATCCCCCCGACAGGGTTGAAGAGACCCAGTACTTC. Amino acid sequence: CAISDPPDRVEETQYF.